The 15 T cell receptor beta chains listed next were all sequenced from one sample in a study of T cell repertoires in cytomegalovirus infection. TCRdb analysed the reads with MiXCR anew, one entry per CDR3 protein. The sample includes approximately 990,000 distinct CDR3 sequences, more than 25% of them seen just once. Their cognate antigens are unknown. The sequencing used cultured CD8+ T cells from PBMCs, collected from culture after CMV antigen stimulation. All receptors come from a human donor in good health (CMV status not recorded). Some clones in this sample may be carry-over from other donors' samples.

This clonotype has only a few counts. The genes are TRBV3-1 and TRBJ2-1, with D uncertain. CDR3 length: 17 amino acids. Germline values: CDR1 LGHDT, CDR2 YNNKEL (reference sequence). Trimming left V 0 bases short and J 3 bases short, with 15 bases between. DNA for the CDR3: TGTGCCAGCAGCCAAGATCTGTCGAGCGTTGTCTACAATGAGCAGTTCTTC. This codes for CASSQDLSSVVYNEQFF.

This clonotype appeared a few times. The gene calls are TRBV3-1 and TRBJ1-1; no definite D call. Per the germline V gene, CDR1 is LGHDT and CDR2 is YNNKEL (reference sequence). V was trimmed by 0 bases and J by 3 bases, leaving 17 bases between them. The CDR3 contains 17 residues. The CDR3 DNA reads TGTGCCAGCAGCCAAGATACCCTCCGGGGTACAGACACTGAAGCTTTCTTT. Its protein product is CASSQDTLRGTDTEAFF.

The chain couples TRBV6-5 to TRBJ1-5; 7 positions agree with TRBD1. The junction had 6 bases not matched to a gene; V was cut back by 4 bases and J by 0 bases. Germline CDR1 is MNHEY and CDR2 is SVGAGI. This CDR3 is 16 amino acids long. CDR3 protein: CASSSTGVHSNQPQHF. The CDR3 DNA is TGTGCCAGCAGTTCTACAGGGGTCCATAGCAATCAGCCCCAGCATTTT.

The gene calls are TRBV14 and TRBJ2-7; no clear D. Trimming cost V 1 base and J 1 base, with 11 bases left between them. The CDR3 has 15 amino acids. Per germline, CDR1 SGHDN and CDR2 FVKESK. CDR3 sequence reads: CASSQARSLSYEQYF. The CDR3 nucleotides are TGTGCCAGCAGCCAAGCCAGGAGTTTATCCTACGAGCAGTACTTC.

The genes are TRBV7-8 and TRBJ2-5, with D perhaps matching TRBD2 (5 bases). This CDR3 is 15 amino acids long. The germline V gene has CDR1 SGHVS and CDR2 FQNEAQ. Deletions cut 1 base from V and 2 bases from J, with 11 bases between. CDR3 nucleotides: TGTGCCAGCAGCTTAGGGAGGTCGGGGCAAGAGACCCAGTACTTC. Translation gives CASSLGRSGQETQYF.

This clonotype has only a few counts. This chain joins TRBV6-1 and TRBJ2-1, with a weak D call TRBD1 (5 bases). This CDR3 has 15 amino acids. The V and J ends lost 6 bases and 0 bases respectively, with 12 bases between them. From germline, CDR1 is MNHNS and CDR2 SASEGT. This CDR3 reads CASRPRTNSYNEQFF. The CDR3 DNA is TGTGCCAGCAGGCCCCGGACAAACTCCTACAATGAGCAGTTCTTC.

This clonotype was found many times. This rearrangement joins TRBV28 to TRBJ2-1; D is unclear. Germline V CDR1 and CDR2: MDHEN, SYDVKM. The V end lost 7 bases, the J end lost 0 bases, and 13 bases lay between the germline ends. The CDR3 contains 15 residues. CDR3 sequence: CASTQVAASYNEQFF. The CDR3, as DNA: TGTGCCAGCACCCAGGTGGCTGCCTCCTACAATGAGCAGTTCTTC.

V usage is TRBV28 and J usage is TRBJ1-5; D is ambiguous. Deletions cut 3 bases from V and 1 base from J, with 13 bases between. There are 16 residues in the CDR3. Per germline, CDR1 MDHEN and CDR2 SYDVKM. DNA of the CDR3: TGTGCCAGCAGTTTCCGGCGGGGAACGAGCAATCAGCCCCAGCATTTT. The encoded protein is CASSFRRGTSNQPQHF. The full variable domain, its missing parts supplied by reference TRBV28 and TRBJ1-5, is DVKVTQSSRYLVKRTGEKVFLECVQDMDHENMFWYRQDPGLGLRLIYFSYDVKMKEKGDIPEGYSVSREKKERFSLILESASTNQTSMYLCASSFRRGTSNQPQHFGDGTRLSIL.

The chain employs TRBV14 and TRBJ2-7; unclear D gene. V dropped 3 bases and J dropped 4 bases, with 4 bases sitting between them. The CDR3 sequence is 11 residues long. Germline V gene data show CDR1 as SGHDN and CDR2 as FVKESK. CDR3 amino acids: CASSHRYEQYF. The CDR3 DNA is TGTGCCAGCAGCCACAGGTACGAGCAGTACTTC.

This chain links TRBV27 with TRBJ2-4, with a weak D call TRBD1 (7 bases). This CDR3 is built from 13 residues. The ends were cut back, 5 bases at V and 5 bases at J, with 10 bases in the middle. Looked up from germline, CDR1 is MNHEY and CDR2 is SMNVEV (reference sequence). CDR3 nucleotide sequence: TGTGCCAGCAGTCCAGGGGGGCAAAACATTCAGTACTTC. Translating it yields CASSPGGQNIQYF.

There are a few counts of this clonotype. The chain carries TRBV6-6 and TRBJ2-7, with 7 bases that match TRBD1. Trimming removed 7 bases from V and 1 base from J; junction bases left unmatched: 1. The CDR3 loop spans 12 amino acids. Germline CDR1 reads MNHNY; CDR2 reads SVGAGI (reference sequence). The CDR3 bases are TGTGCCAGCAAACAGGGGTCCTACGAGCAGTACTTC. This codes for CASKQGSYEQYF.

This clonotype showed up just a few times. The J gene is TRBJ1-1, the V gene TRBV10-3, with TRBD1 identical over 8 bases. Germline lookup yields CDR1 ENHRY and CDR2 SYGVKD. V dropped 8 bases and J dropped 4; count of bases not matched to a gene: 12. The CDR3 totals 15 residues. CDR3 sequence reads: CAIQTGDPRSTEAFF. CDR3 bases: TGTGCCATCCAGACAGGGGACCCAAGAAGCACTGAAGCTTTCTTT.

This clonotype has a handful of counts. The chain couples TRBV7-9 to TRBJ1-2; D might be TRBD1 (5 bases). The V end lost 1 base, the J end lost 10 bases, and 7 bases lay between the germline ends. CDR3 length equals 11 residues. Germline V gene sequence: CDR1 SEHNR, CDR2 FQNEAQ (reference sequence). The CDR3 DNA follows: TGTGCCAGCAGCTTAGGTGGGACCTACACCTTC. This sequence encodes CASSLGGTYTF.

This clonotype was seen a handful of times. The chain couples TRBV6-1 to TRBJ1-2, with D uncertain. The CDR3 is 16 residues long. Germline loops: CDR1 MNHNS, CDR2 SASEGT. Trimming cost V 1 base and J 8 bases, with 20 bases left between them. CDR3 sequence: CASSEGFRQFTRGYTF. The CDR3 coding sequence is TGTGCCAGCAGTGAAGGGTTTAGACAATTTACCCGCGGCTACACCTTC.

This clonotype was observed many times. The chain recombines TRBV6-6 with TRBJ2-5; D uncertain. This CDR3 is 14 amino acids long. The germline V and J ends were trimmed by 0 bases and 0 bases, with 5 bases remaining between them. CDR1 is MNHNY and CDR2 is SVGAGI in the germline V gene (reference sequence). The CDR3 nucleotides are TGTGCCAGCAGTTACTCAAATAACCAAGAGACCCAGTACTTC. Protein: CASSYSNNQETQYF.